This T cell receptor (beta chain) emerged from a study of siplizumab effects on memory and regulatory T cells. V gave up 2 bases and J gave up 2 bases, with 18 bases separating them. The CDR3 is 17 residues long. The germline V gene encodes CDR1 SGDLS and CDR2 YYNGEE. The count of this clone is one. Sequenced by immunoSEQ multiplex PCR; TCRdb stores in-frame clones only, minus some. Of about 100,000 clones in the sample, roughly 94% are singletons; the top ten hold roughly 0.6%. The source of this sequence is a human donor in good health. Sequenced input: Tregs sorted from blood. The chain combines TRBV9 with TRBJ2-3; the D gene is possibly TRBD1 (6 bases). The CDR3 loop is CASSVTQGRIPTDTQYF. DNA for the CDR3: TGTGCCAGCAGCGTTACCCAGGGGCGAATCCCCACAGATACGCAGTATTTT.